The T cell receptor (beta chain) described here comes from a study of T cell repertoires in aging, cancer and after chemotherapy. Study summary: Healthy donor repertoires were recorded over several months to years and showed clear clonal overlap. About 8.1 million TCR reads made up the full dataset.

Germline CDR1 is SGHDN and CDR2 is FVKESK. The CDR3 loop spans 15 amino acids. V shed 3 bases and J shed 2 bases, with 13 bases lying between them. Peripheral blood genomic DNA, not sorted cells or RNA, was the template. A mixed TRB-A/B primer pool amplified rearranged TRB by multiplex touch-down PCR. TCRdb ran MiXCR on the multiplex PCR reads and lists one entry per CDR3 protein. The data contain approximately 11,000 distinct CDR3 sequences, approximately 30% of them singletons. The TCR was taken from a human donor in good health. Sequenced input: blood. J is TRBJ1-2 and V is TRBV14, with D possibly being TRBD1 (5 bases). The DNA for the CDR3 is TGTGCCAGCAGCCAGTTCCTTGACAGCAACTATGGCTACACCTTC. Its protein product is CASSQFLDSNYGYTF.